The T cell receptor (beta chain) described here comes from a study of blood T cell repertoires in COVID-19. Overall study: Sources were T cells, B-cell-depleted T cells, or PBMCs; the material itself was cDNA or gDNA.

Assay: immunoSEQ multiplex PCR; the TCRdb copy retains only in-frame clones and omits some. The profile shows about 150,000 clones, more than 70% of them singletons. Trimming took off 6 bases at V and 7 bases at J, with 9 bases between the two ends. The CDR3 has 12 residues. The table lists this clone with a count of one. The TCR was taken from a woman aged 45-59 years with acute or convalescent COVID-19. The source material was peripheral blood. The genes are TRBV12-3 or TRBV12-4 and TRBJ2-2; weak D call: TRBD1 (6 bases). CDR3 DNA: TGTGCCAGCAGCCCGGACAGCGGGGAGCTGTTTTTT. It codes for CASSPDSGELFF.